This TCR beta chain was retrieved from a study of shared clonotypes between healthy human individuals. This table comes from immunoSEQ multiplex PCR, and its TCRdb copy is limited to in-frame clones, with some not included. The data contain about 680,000 clones, about 90% of them singletons. In the naive CD8 group, cells lacked CD45RO and were positively selected for CCR7, so terminally differentiated effector memory CD45RA+ cells were left out. Adult donors, all healthy and HIV-negative, had no recent acute infections or vaccinations. V lost 4 bases and J lost 5; bases outside the gene matches: 10. The germline V gene encodes CDR1 MGHDK and CDR2 SYGVNS. This CDR3 is built from 15 residues.

The specimen sequenced was naive CD8+ T cells sorted from blood. The chain combines TRBV25-1 with TRBJ2-7; TRBD2 matches 8 bases. The sequence was obtained from a man under 40 in good health. This CDR3 reads CASSVSSGGLDEQYF. In nucleotides, the CDR3 is TGTGCCAGCAGTGTGTCCAGCGGGGGTTTGGACGAGCAGTACTTC.